The clone carrying this TCR beta chain was counted a few times. Its antigen remains unidentified. The germline V gene encodes CDR1 DFQATT and CDR2 SNEGSKA (reference sequence). The CDR3 length is 13 residues. The ends lost 0 bases at V and 8 bases at J; junction bases unmatched: 2. It was with a sample-barcoded 5' primer and a J-beta primer mix that a second PCR of roughly 7 to 11 cycles was run. A 12-random-nucleotide template-switch adaptor tagged each cDNA molecule. One entry per CDR3 protein results from TCRdb running MiXCR on the 5' RACE reads. The profile covers about 690,000 distinct CDR3 sequences, with 40% to 45% appearing a single time and about 32% taken by the ten largest. The data stem from a study of blood T cells in healthy people across ages. Study-wide results and caveats: Diversity of TCR beta per million T cells declined in a roughly linear way with age. It was held that diversity estimates obtained from one million T cells represented underestimates.

This clonotype originated in a man aged 80 or over in good health. Sequenced input: blood. The chain is built from TRBV20-1 and TRBJ1-2; 11 nucleotides line up with TRBD1. Written as DNA, the CDR3 is TGCAGTGCTAGAGAGGGACAGGGGGAAGGCTACACCTTC. Its translation is CSAREGQGEGYTF.